The 20 T cell receptor beta chains below come from one sample, sequenced in a study of identical twins. TCRdb recomputed calls from the 5' RACE reads with MiXCR, one row per CDR3 protein. Here the sample spans some 1,600,000 distinct CDR3 sequences, less than 40% being singletons. The sequenced sample was cord blood. The receptors stem from a newborn girl in good health.

This clonotype was seen more than once but under ten times. V and J are TRBV7-9 and TRBJ2-4; D unresolved. The CDR3 spans 16 residues. The V and J ends lost 2 bases and 3 bases respectively, with 14 bases between them. CDR1 SEHNR and CDR2 FQNEAQ come from the germline V gene (reference sequence). CDR3 sequence reads: CASSLTGQLVKNIQYF. For the CDR3, the DNA is TGTGCCAGCAGCTTAACTGGGCAGTTAGTCAAAAACATTCAGTACTTC. Combining the CDR3 with reference TRBV7-9 and TRBJ2-4 gives the whole variable domain DTGVSQNPRHKITKRGQNVTFRCDPISEHNRLYWYRQTLGQGPEFLTYFQNEAQLEKSRLLSDRFSAERPKGSFSTLEIQRTEQGDSAMYLCASSLTGQLVKNIQYFGAGTRLSVL.

Concerning this clonotype itself: A junction end diverges from the germline sequence, so it may reflect a read error. The chain joins TRBV27 to TRBJ2-7, with 9 bases fitting TRBD1. The CDR3 has 15 amino acids. In germline, CDR1 is MNHEY, CDR2 SMNVEV (reference sequence). CDR3 region: CTSSDTGTGSYEQYF. As DNA, the CDR3 is TGTACCAGCAGTGATACCGGGACAGGGTCCTACGAGCAGTACTTC.

The sample holds a few counts of this clonotype. V is TRBV25-1 and J is TRBJ2-3, with 10 bases aligning to TRBD1. The CDR3 is 16 residues long. Trimming took 2 bases from V and 8 from J; bases not matched to a gene: 10. Per germline, CDR1 MGHDK and CDR2 SYGVNS. CDR3 in DNA: TGTGCCAGCAGTGAACTCGGACAGGGGGGGAGGAGTACGCAGTATTTT. Translation: CASSELGQGGRSTQYF.

This chain connects TRBV28 to TRBJ2-1; perhaps TRBD2 as D (6 bases). The CDR3 totals 14 residues. V lost 6 bases, J lost 8 bases, and 17 bases lay in between. Looked up from germline, CDR1 is MDHEN and CDR2 is SYDVKM. CDR3 protein: CASSYILSGDEQFF. DNA for the CDR3: TGTGCCAGCAGCTACATCCTCTCGGGAGATGAGCAGTTCTTC. Combining the CDR3 with reference TRBV28 and TRBJ2-1 gives the whole variable domain DVKVTQSSRYLVKRTGEKVFLECVQDMDHENMFWYRQDPGLGLRLIYFSYDVKMKEKGDIPEGYSVSREKKERFSLILESASTNQTSMYLCASSYILSGDEQFFGPGTRLTVL.

Comment on this clonotype: A much larger clone lies a single base off, so this may be a read error. The gene calls are TRBV12-3 or TRBV12-4 and TRBJ1-4; TRBD1 is a possible D gene (5 bases). This CDR3 spans 16 amino acids. CDR3 loop: CASSLEHGTPQEKPFF. The CDR3 bases are TGTGCCAGCAGTTTAGAACACGGGACCCCGCAGGAAAAACCGTTTTTT.

This clonotype occurred many times. An end of the junction does not agree with germline; a read error may underlie this. The chain recombines TRBV12-3 or TRBV12-4 with TRBJ2-5, with D maybe TRBD2 (5 bases). The CDR3 covers 13 residues. CDR3 residues: CASSLTRKETQYF. The CDR3 nucleotides read TGCGCCAGCAGCCTCACTAGGAAGGAGACCCAGTACTTC.

Points on this clonotype: At one end the junction does not follow the germline gene, possibly because of a read error. The V call is TRBV20-1, the J call TRBJ1-6; 8 bases are a match to TRBD1. This CDR3 has 15 residues. From germline, CDR1 is DFQATT and CDR2 SNEGSKA (reference sequence). CDR3 DNA sequence: TGCAGTGCTAGAGTTACCGGGACAGGAAATTCACCCCCCCACTTT. It translates to CSARVTGTGNSPPHF.

The V and J genes are TRBV4-2 and TRBJ2-7, with 10 bases aligning to TRBD1. There are 15 residues in the CDR3. With 3 bases clipped from V and 3 bases from J, the junction kept 5 bases outside the gene matches. CDR1 and CDR2 from the germline V gene are LGHNA and YNFKEQ. Here the CDR3 reads CASSQNGDRGYEQYF. In nucleotides, the CDR3 is TGTGCCAGCAGCCAGAACGGGGACAGGGGCTACGAGCAGTACTTC.

The chain employs TRBV10-2 and TRBJ2-7; D could derive from TRBD1 or TRBD2 (5 bases each). Germline-derived CDR1 and CDR2 are WSHSY and SAAADI. The CDR3 is 12 amino acids. V lost 10 bases and J lost 6, with 16 bases in between. Here the CDR3 reads CATRDPGGEQYF. CDR3 DNA: TGCGCCACTCGGGACCCGGGTGGCGAGCAGTACTTC.

This clonotype showed up just a few times. The chain uses TRBV11-2 and TRBJ2-3, with 10 nucleotides matching TRBD2. V lost 5 bases to trimming and J lost 2 bases; unmatched junction nucleotides: 7. CDR3 length equals 16 residues. CDR1 SGHAT and CDR2 FQNNGV come from the germline V gene. The CDR3 sequence is CASSPSLAGITDTQYF. In DNA, the CDR3 is TGTGCCAGCAGCCCCTCACTAGCGGGGATCACAGATACGCAGTATTTT. Using reference TRBV11-2 and TRBJ2-3 for the parts outside the CDR3, the full variable domain is EAGVAQSPRYKIIEKRQSVAFWCNPISGHATLYWYQQILGQGPKLLIQFQNNGVVDDSQLPKDRFSAERLKGVDSTLKIQPAKLEDSAVYLCASSPSLAGITDTQYFGPGTRLTVL.

This clonotype has only a few counts. The chain recombines TRBV6-5 with TRBJ2-1; 7 bases match TRBD2. J lost 4 bases, V lost 5 bases, and 8 bases had no gene match. The CDR3 consists of 15 residues. The germline gives CDR1 MNHEY, CDR2 SVGAGI. CDR3 DNA sequence: TGTGCCAGCAGTATCCCGGGACTACAATACAATGAGCAGTTCTTC. This encodes CASSIPGLQYNEQFF.

The J gene is TRBJ2-5, the V gene TRBV4-2; 9 bases match TRBD2. Germline V gene lookup returns CDR1 LGHNA and CDR2 YNFKEQ. Trimming at V came to 0 bases and at J to 2 bases, leaving 1 base not matched to a gene. The CDR3 runs to 15 residues. CDR3 region: CASSQDAGGQETQYF. The DNA of the CDR3 is TGTGCCAGCAGCCAAGATGCGGGGGGGCAAGAGACCCAGTACTTC.

The V gene is TRBV20-1, the J gene TRBJ1-5; 7 bases align to TRBD1. Germline loops: CDR1 DFQATT, CDR2 SNEGSKA (reference sequence). V lost 7 bases and J lost 1; bases outside the gene matches: 7. The CDR3 extends over 14 amino acids. CDR3 sequence reads: CSVVDRESNQPQHF. The CDR3 DNA follows: TGCAGTGTTGTAGACAGGGAGAGCAATCAGCCCCAGCATTTT.

This clonotype was detected only a few times. The chain joins TRBV4-1 to TRBJ2-1; D gene ambiguous. Between the trimmed V and J ends, which lost 3 bases and 2 bases, there was a span of 14 bases. Germline V gene data show CDR1 as MGHRA and CDR2 as YSYEKL. The CDR3 is made up of 16 amino acids. CDR3 loop: CASSHPTRRPYNEQFF. CDR3 nucleotides: TGCGCCAGCAGCCACCCGACACGGCGACCCTACAATGAGCAGTTCTTC.

Note on this clonotype: It is unclear where the CDR3 begins or ends on the DNA, so no DNA is shown, and the CDR3 is as TCRdb lists it. The chain links TRBV20-1 to TRBJ2-7. Germline V gives CDR1 DFQATT, CDR2 SNEGSKA (reference sequence). Termini included, the CDR3 measures 15 amino acids. The CDR3 spells CSARVAIGIPYEHYF.

The gene calls are TRBV7-2 and TRBJ2-7, with 10 bases identical to TRBD2. The CDR3 runs 16 residues. V lost 5 bases and J lost 2; bases outside the gene matches: 9. The germline CDR1 and CDR2 sequences are SGHTA and FQGNSA. Here the CDR3 reads CASSPTSSGGTYEQYF. In DNA form, the CDR3 reads TGTGCCAGCAGCCCCACTTCTAGCGGGGGCACCTACGAGCAGTACTTC.

The genes are TRBV5-1 and TRBJ2-3; D gene ambiguous. V was clipped by 0 bases and J by 1 base, with 12 bases between them. In germline, CDR1 is SGHRS, CDR2 YFSETQ. The CDR3 has 16 amino acids. The CDR3 is CASSLVVAAGTDTQYF. The CDR3 DNA reads as TGCGCCAGCAGCTTGGTAGTGGCCGCTGGCACAGATACGCAGTATTTT.

V is TRBV7-2 and J is TRBJ2-3, with D perhaps assigned TRBD1 or TRBD2 (5 bases each). The V gene's germline CDR1 is SGHTA and CDR2 FQGNSA. The CDR3 sequence is 15 residues long. Trimming removed 2 bases at V and 6 bases at J, with 15 bases between. The CDR3 protein is CASSLTGRLADTQYF. CDR3 sequence (DNA): TGTGCCAGCAGCTTAACGGGACGCTTGGCGGATACGCAGTATTTT. The full variable domain, its missing parts supplied by reference TRBV7-2 and TRBJ2-3, is GAGVSQSPSNKVTEKGKDVELRCDPISGHTALYWYRQSLGQGLEFLIYFQGNSAPDKSGLPSDRFSAERTGGSVSTLTIQRTQQEDSAVYLCASSLTGRLADTQYFGPGTRLTVL.

The chain links TRBV2 to TRBJ1-6; unclear D gene. Germline V lookup: CDR1 SNHLY, CDR2 FYNNEI. The CDR3 is 14 residues long. V was trimmed by 3 bases and J by 6 bases, leaving 9 bases between them. CDR3 region: CASSDGQINSPLHF. The CDR3 DNA reads TGTGCCAGCAGTGATGGTCAAATTAATTCACCCCTCCACTTT. The variable domain in full, completed from reference TRBV2 and TRBJ1-6, reads EPEVTQTPSHQVTQMGQEVILRCVPISNHLYFYWYRQILGQKVEFLVSFYNNEISEKSEIFDDQFSVERPDGSNFTLKIRSTKLEDSAMYFCASSDGQINSPLHFGNGTRLTVT.

This clonotype has more than one count but fewer than ten. This sequence joins TRBV20-1 and TRBJ1-5; TRBD1 aligns across 11 bases. The CDR3 runs to 14 residues. The germline gives CDR1 DFQATT, CDR2 SNEGSKA (reference sequence). Losses at the gene ends were 6 bases for V and 4 bases for J; bases not matched to a gene: 5. The CDR3 loop is CSAQGTGGNQPQHF. The CDR3 DNA sequence: TGCAGTGCCCAAGGGACAGGGGGTAATCAGCCCCAGCATTTT.